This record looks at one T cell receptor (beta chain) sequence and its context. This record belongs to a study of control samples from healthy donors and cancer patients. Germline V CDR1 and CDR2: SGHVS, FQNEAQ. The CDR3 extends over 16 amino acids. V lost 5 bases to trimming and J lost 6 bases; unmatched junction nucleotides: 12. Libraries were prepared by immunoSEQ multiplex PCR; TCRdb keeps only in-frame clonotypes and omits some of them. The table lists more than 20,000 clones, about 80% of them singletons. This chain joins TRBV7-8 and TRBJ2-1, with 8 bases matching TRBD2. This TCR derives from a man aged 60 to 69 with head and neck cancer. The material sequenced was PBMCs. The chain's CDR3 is CASSMNSGLVGNEQFF. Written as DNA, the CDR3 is TGTGCCAGCAGCATGAATTCGGGACTAGTCGGCAATGAGCAGTTCTTC.